Shown below are 24 T cell receptor beta chains from a single sample sequenced in a study of cytomegalovirus exposure and HLA in healthy donors (dated by TCRdb to 2016 to 2017). Libraries came from the immunoSEQ multiplex PCR assay. The multiplex PCR relied on a mix of 60 forward primers for TCR Vbeta segments and 13 reverse primers for TCR Jbeta segments. This is the immuneACCESS table as TCRdb keeps it, with only in-frame sequences that have V and J called. A part of the clones is gone; compared with another copy, unresolved V genes explain less than half, and the rest is unexplained. This sample gives some 98,000 clones in total; 76% of them show up just once. The top ten hold 1.5% to 2% of the sample. The specimen was PBMCs. These receptors were taken from a man aged 35 to 55 in good health and CMV-seronegative.

In regard to this clone: At one boundary the junction diverges from the germline segment, which might be a read error. V is TRBV2 and J is TRBJ2-3, with 8 nucleotides matching TRBD1. The CDR3 length is 15 residues. The germline V gene encodes CDR1 SNHLY and CDR2 FYNNEI. This CDR3 reads CASSEDRGVTDTQYF. The DNA for the CDR3 is TGTGCCAGCAGCGAAGACAGGGGAGTCACAGATACGCAGTATTTT.

The rearrangement links TRBV7-6 to TRBJ2-7; the match to TRBD1 covers 7 bases. Looked up from germline, CDR1 is SGHVS and CDR2 is FNYEAQ. The CDR3 is 14 residues long. Losses at the gene ends were 1 base for V and 3 bases for J; bases not matched to a gene: 3. CDR3 DNA sequence: TGTGCCAGCAGCTTAGGGGACAGCAACTACGAGCAGTACTTC. This translates into CASSLGDSNYEQYF.

The chain uses TRBV27 and TRBJ1-1; a weak D match, TRBD1 (5 bases). The CDR3 totals 15 residues. Looked up from germline, CDR1 is MNHEY and CDR2 is SMNVEV (reference sequence). Trimming took 4 bases from V and 0 from J, leaving 12 bases between them. The CDR3 nucleotides read TGTGCCAGCAGTTCGCCAGGGAAAATGAACACTGAAGCTTTCTTT. Its translation: CASSSPGKMNTEAFF.

V gene TRBV15 combines with J gene TRBJ2-7; D is unresolved. Trimming left V 0 bases short and J 4 bases short, with 10 bases between. This CDR3 contains 14 residues. Germline CDR1 and CDR2: LNHNV and YYDKDF (reference sequence). CDR3 coding DNA: TGTGCCACCAGCAGAGATTCAGGTTATTACGAGCAGTACTTC. Residues: CATSRDSGYYEQYF.

The CDR3 region is CASSFRGTSYEQYF. The CDR3 nucleotides read TGCGCCAGCAGCTTTAGGGGAACCTCCTACGAGCAGTACTTC. The rearrangement links TRBV5-1 to TRBJ2-7, with a tentative D call TRBD1 (5 bases). Per germline, CDR1 SGHRS and CDR2 YFSETQ. The CDR3 extends over 14 amino acids. Trimming pared 2 bases from V and 0 bases from J, leaving 9 bases between.

This chain connects TRBV10-2 to TRBJ2-3; a possible D gene is TRBD2 (6 bases). The CDR3 extends over 14 amino acids. Trimming pared 7 bases from V and 7 bases from J, leaving 18 bases between. Germline V gene lookup returns CDR1 WSHSY and CDR2 SAAADI. The CDR3 DNA is TGCGCCAGCAAAAATGGCCCGGAGGGGAATACGCAGTATTTT. It encodes CASKNGPEGNTQYF.

This clone was detected only once. The chain has TRBV7-8 and TRBJ2-5; TRBD2 aligns across 7 bases. The V gene's germline CDR1 is SGHVS and CDR2 FQNEAQ. With V trimmed by 4 bases and J by 6 bases, 14 bases remained unmatched. The CDR3 loop spans 16 amino acids. In DNA form, the CDR3 reads TGTGCCAGCAGCTCCGGGGGAGCGGGGATCAAAAAGACCCAGTACTTC. It specifies CASSSGGAGIKKTQYF. Supplemented by reference TRBV7-8 and TRBJ2-5, the full variable domain reads GAGVSQSPRYKVAKRGQDVALRCDPISGHVSLFWYQQALGQGPEFLTYFQNEAQLDKSGLPSDRFFAERPEGSVSTLKIQRTQQEDSAVYLCASSSGGAGIKKTQYFGPGTRLLVL.

The V call is TRBV9, the J call TRBJ1-6; no definite D call. The germline V and J ends were trimmed by 3 bases and 7 bases, with 8 bases remaining between them. CDR3 length: 13 amino acids. Germline V gene sequence: CDR1 SGDLS, CDR2 YYNGEE. The CDR3 spells CASSEVQNSPLHF. CDR3 DNA sequence: TGTGCCAGCAGCGAAGTCCAGAATTCACCCCTCCACTTT.

This clone was picked up a small number of times. The rearrangement uses TRBV30 and TRBJ2-5; D possibly corresponds to TRBD2 (5 bases). Per the germline V gene, CDR1 is GTSNPN and CDR2 is SVGIG (reference sequence). This CDR3 has 17 residues. Trimming cost V 4 bases and J 5 bases, with 26 bases left between them. The CDR3 protein is CAWNAQLGPRGRETQYF. The CDR3 coding sequence is TGTGCCTGGAACGCCCAACTAGGACCCCGGGGAAGGGAGACCCAGTACTTC.

The gene calls are TRBV23-1 and TRBJ2-5, with a tentative D call TRBD1 (6 bases). TRBV23-1 is an ORF, with its function uncertain. This CDR3 region has 15 residues. The germline V and J ends were trimmed by 4 bases and 2 bases, with 14 bases remaining between them. CDR3 sequence reads: CASSPQGWHQETQYF. The DNA of the CDR3 is TGCGCCAGCAGTCCACAGGGTTGGCATCAAGAGACCCAGTACTTC.

The chain is built from TRBV7-2 and TRBJ2-7; 11 nucleotides align to TRBD2. Germline trimming cut 0 bases from V and 1 base from J; bases unmatched to any gene: 2. Germline loops: CDR1 SGHTA, CDR2 FQGNSA. The CDR3 has 16 amino acids. CDR3 bases: TGTGCCAGCAGCTTAGCACTAGCGGGAGTTTCCTACGAGCAGTACTTC. Translating gives CASSLALAGVSYEQYF.

This clone was counted only a few times. The chain has TRBV6-5 and TRBJ1-2; weak D call: TRBD1 (6 bases). Germline V gene lookup returns CDR1 MNHEY and CDR2 SVGAGI. The germline V and J ends were trimmed by 2 bases and 4 bases, with 17 bases remaining between them. CDR3 length: 16 amino acids. CDR3 coding DNA: TGTGCCAGCAGTTACGGTCTCAGGGGAAAGGGCTATGGCTACACCTTC. This encodes CASSYGLRGKGYGYTF.

The genes are TRBV5-1 and TRBJ1-4, with no clear D. Germline V gene lookup returns CDR1 SGHRS and CDR2 YFSETQ. Between the trimmed V and J ends, which lost 4 bases and 7 bases, there was a span of 23 bases. This CDR3 region has 17 residues. The CDR3 nucleotides are TGCGCCAGCAGCCTAACGGTAGCATCCGAGGGCGTTGAAAAACTGTTTTTT. The encoded protein is CASSLTVASEGVEKLFF.

Concerning this clone: At one end, the junction sequence differs from germline, possibly due to a read error. This chain joins TRBV5-1 and TRBJ1-1, with a possible D match to TRBD1 (6 bases). CDR1 SGHRS and CDR2 YFSETQ come from the germline V gene. This CDR3 comprises 15 residues. Here the CDR3 reads CASSLAEGGNSEAFF. In nucleotides, the CDR3 is TGCGCCAGCAGCTTGGCCGAGGGGGGGAACAGTGAAGCTTTCTTT.

The sample holds a few counts of this clone. The chain employs TRBV7-9 and TRBJ1-1; perhaps TRBD1 as D (5 bases). This CDR3 has 12 amino acids. Per the germline V gene, CDR1 is SEHNR and CDR2 is FQNEAQ (reference sequence). With 5 bases removed from V and 7 bases from J, the gap between germline ends came to 11 bases. CDR3 sequence reads: CASSPGGIEAFF. In DNA form, the CDR3 reads TGTGCCAGCAGCCCGGGGGGGATTGAAGCTTTCTTT.

CDR3 in amino acids: CASSVGLAGGPAKNIQYF. DNA of the CDR3: TGTGCCAGCAGCGTAGGGCTAGCGGGGGGACCAGCCAAAAACATTCAGTACTTC. This chain uses TRBV9 with TRBJ2-4; 11 nucleotides agree with TRBD2. The J segment lost 0 bases and the V segment lost 0 bases, leaving 5 bases of the junction unmatched. CDR3 length: 18 residues. The germline gives CDR1 SGDLS, CDR2 YYNGEE.

The chain recombines TRBV6-5 with TRBJ2-7; D is perhaps TRBD1 (5 bases). V was trimmed by 0 bases and J by 0 bases, leaving 12 bases between them. The CDR3 is 16 residues long. Germline V CDR1 and CDR2: MNHEY, SVGAGI. The CDR3 DNA follows: TGTGCCAGCAGTTACTCAGGGCAGGGAAGCTCCTACGAGCAGTACTTC. Translation gives CASSYSGQGSSYEQYF.

The chain joins TRBV9 to TRBJ2-7, with D possibly matching TRBD2 (6 bases). Germline loops: CDR1 SGDLS, CDR2 YYNGEE. The CDR3 is 14 residues long. The ends were cut back, 3 bases at V and 6 bases at J, with 16 bases in the middle. Written as DNA, the CDR3 is TGTGCCAGCAGCGCGACAGTGTCCGGGGGCGAGCAGTACTTC. It specifies CASSATVSGGEQYF.

This clone has just one count. This chain joins TRBV7-2 and TRBJ2-3; no definite D call. This CDR3 comprises 16 residues. The germline V gene has CDR1 SGHTA and CDR2 FQGNSA. Trimming took 4 bases from V and 2 from J, leaving 16 bases between them. CDR3 nucleotide sequence: TGTGCCAGCAGCTCTTCACGGGTCGGTTACACAGATACGCAGTATTTT. As protein: CASSSSRVGYTDTQYF.

This clone was counted a few times. The CDR3 here is CASSFIGDQPQHF. CDR3 in DNA: TGTGCCAGCAGCTTCATTGGAGATCAGCCCCAGCATTTT. The genes are TRBV7-9 and TRBJ1-5; no clear D. Trimming removed 3 bases from V and 5 bases from J, with 8 bases in between. CDR3 length equals 13 residues. Germline lookup yields CDR1 SEHNR and CDR2 FQNEAQ (reference sequence).

The chain is built from TRBV28 and TRBJ2-7; 8 bases align to TRBD2. Germline values: CDR1 MDHEN, CDR2 SYDVKM. The ends lost 5 bases at V and 2 bases at J; junction bases unmatched: 8. The CDR3 consists of 15 residues. The DNA for the CDR3 is TGTGCCAGCAGTCCCCGGGGGGGACCAACCTACGAGCAGTACTTC. Its translation is CASSPRGGPTYEQYF.

The sample holds one count of this clone. V usage is TRBV18 and J usage is TRBJ2-7, with D uncertain. V lost 3 bases to trimming and J lost 5 bases, with 14 bases between them. CDR3 size: 14 residues. Germline V gene sequence: CDR1 KGHSH, CDR2 LQKENI. In nucleotides, the CDR3 is TGTGCCAGCTCACCCATTGACACGGCCCACGAGCAGTACTTC. This sequence encodes CASSPIDTAHEQYF.

This chain joins TRBV7-3 and TRBJ2-1; 8 bases are a match to TRBD2. The germline CDR1 and CDR2 sequences are SGHTA and FQGTGA. Germline trimming cut 5 bases from V and 2 bases from J; bases unmatched to any gene: 5. The length of the CDR3 is 15 residues. The CDR3 DNA follows: TGTGCCAGCAGCCCGCGGGGGGCTCCCTACAATGAGCAGTTCTTC. Translating gives CASSPRGAPYNEQFF.

The CDR3 DNA reads TGTGCCAGCAGTGACCGCGGGACAGGGCGTTTCCGAGAGCAGTACTTC. Translation: CASSDRGTGRFREQYF. The chain has TRBV6-4 and TRBJ2-7; 9 bases map to TRBD1. This CDR3 spans 16 amino acids. Looked up from germline, CDR1 is MRHNA and CDR2 is SNTAGT. J lost 7 bases, V lost 2 bases, and 12 bases had no gene match.